These 4 T cell receptor beta chains originate from one sample sequenced in a study of T-cell reconstitution after alpha-beta-depleted transplantation in children. Unique molecular identifiers tagged the TCRbeta library. TCRdb reprocessed the PCR reads with MiXCR, giving one entry per CDR3 protein. The data show hundreds of thousands of distinct CDR3 sequences, roughly 13% seen once. The sample here was PBMCs, mostly from graft donor cells, taken 360 days after TCRalphabeta/CD19-depleted stem cell transplant. These receptors were collected from a male patient younger than 18 who had a stem cell transplant for acute myeloid leukemia, so the T cells may come from the graft donor.

This clonotype appeared a few times. J is TRBJ2-5 and V is TRBV7-2; 7 nucleotides align to TRBD1. Germline V gene data show CDR1 as SGHTA and CDR2 as FQGNSA. This CDR3 has 15 amino acids. The J segment lost 5 bases and the V segment lost 2 bases, leaving 8 bases of the junction unmatched. CDR3 loop: CASSLTGQETETQYF. CDR3 DNA: TGTGCCAGCAGCTTAACCGGACAGGAGACGGAGACCCAGTACTTC.

The rearrangement links TRBV18 to TRBJ2-1; possible D gene TRBD2, 6 bases. The CDR3 runs to 16 residues. The V and J ends lost 3 bases and 2 bases respectively, with 14 bases between them. Germline V gives CDR1 KGHSH, CDR2 LQKENI. CDR3 in DNA: TGTGCCAGCTCACCGGGCGGGATGATAACCTACAATGAGCAGTTCTTC. It specifies CASSPGGMITYNEQFF.

This clonotype has at least ten counts. The chain combines TRBV12-3 or TRBV12-4 with TRBJ1-1; tentative D call: TRBD1 (6 bases). Trimming took 6 bases from V and 2 from J, leaving 16 bases between them. The CDR3 loop spans 15 amino acids. The CDR3 spells CASSPFWGQNTEAFF. The CDR3 nucleotides are TGTGCCAGCAGCCCCTTTTGGGGACAAAACACTGAAGCTTTCTTT.

The chain recombines TRBV12-3 or TRBV12-4 with TRBJ2-5; TRBD2 is a possible D gene (5 bases). The CDR3 loop spans 15 amino acids. V was clipped by 5 bases and J by 1 base, with 14 bases between them. Here the CDR3 DNA reads TGTGCCAGCAGTGCCACGTCTAGCAGCCAAGAGACCCAGTACTTC. Amino acid sequence: CASSATSSSQETQYF.